This T cell receptor beta chain is from a study of CD8 T cells in Susac syndrome. The study sequenced TCR beta in blood CD8+ and CD4+ T cells. Controls were healthy donors chosen to match patients in age and sex. Reverse transcription of roughly 0.45 to 1 ug RNA was performed with random hexamers. Multiplex immunoSEQ PCR targeted 54 Vbeta and 13 Jbeta TCR beta segments. MiXCR, run by TCRdb on the immunoSEQ multiplex PCR reads, gives a single entry per CDR3 protein. The sample contains approximately 100,000 distinct CDR3 sequences, 92% of which appear only once. The V and J ends lost 5 bases and 10 bases respectively, with 20 bases between them. The V gene's germline CDR1 is LGHNA and CDR2 YSLEER. The CDR3 totals 14 residues. This clonotype appeared once.

This chain uses TRBV4-3 with TRBJ1-2, with no clear D. The sequence came from a human donor in good health. Material: CD8+ T cells from PBMCs. CDR3 amino acids: CASSVRVFFQDYTF. The CDR3 DNA reads as TGCGCCAGCAGCGTTAGGGTTTTCTTCCAGGACTACACCTTC.